The 22 T cell receptor beta chains reported below all come from one sample, sequenced in a study of cytomegalovirus exposure and HLA in healthy donors. It was with 60 Vbeta and 13 Jbeta primers that the PCR ran. Profiling relied on immunoSEQ multiplex PCR, and the TCRdb table lists in-frame clones only, not all of them. The table lists 110,000 or so clones, 65% to 75% of them singletons. The sample was PBMCs. The source is a woman between 50 and 59 years old in good health and CMV-seropositive.

The CDR3 is CASTLGLVLNEQFF. In DNA form, the CDR3 reads TGTGCCAGCACTCTCGGACTAGTCTTGAATGAGCAGTTCTTC. The chain links TRBV2 to TRBJ2-1, with 7 bases aligning to TRBD2. Trimming cost V 7 bases and J 7 bases; bases outside gene matches: 10. The CDR3 totals 14 residues. Germline V gene sequence: CDR1 SNHLY, CDR2 FYNNEI.

The rearrangement links TRBV10-3 to TRBJ1-1, with 7 bases identical to TRBD1. The V gene's germline CDR1 is ENHRY and CDR2 SYGVKD. The CDR3 is made up of 15 amino acids. V shed 10 bases, J shed 4 bases, and the junction held 15 bases outside the gene matches. The CDR3 DNA follows: TGTGCCACCTTACCGAAGACAGGGTCAGGCACTGAAGCTTTCTTT. The encoded protein is CATLPKTGSGTEAFF.

The chain combines TRBV2 with TRBJ2-5; TRBD1 agrees at 7 bases. The CDR3 is 13 amino acids. Per the germline V gene, CDR1 is SNHLY and CDR2 is FYNNEI. With 4 bases clipped from V and 3 bases from J, the junction kept 2 bases outside the gene matches. The CDR3 spells CASSGQGKETQYF. The CDR3 coding sequence is TGTGCCAGCAGTGGACAGGGTAAAGAGACCCAGTACTTC.

The gene calls are TRBV29-1 and TRBJ2-7; the D gene is possibly TRBD1 (6 bases). Between the trimmed V and J ends, which lost 3 bases and 7 bases, there was a span of 19 bases. This CDR3 has 14 residues. CDR1 SQVTM and CDR2 ANQGSEA come from the germline V gene. CDR3 sequence (DNA): TGCAGCGTTGATAAAACAGGGATTTTAGGTGAGCAGTACTTC. Translated: CSVDKTGILGEQYF.

The chain uses TRBV5-1 and TRBJ2-1; a weak D match, TRBD2 (5 bases). The CDR3 runs to 15 residues. V was pared by 5 bases and J by 5 bases, with 17 bases between. Looked up from germline, CDR1 is SGHRS and CDR2 is YFSETQ. CDR3 region: CASSYVTGNNNEQFF. CDR3 bases: TGCGCCAGCAGTTACGTAACCGGGAACAACAATGAGCAGTTCTTC.

The J gene is TRBJ2-2, the V gene TRBV5-1, with a possible D match to TRBD2 (7 bases). V lost 3 bases, J lost 4 bases, and 13 bases lay in between. Germline assignment: CDR1 SGHRS and CDR2 YFSETQ. The length of the CDR3 is 15 residues. The CDR3 sequence: CASSWGGQGTGELFF. The CDR3 region has the DNA TGCGCCAGCAGCTGGGGGGGGCAAGGCACCGGGGAGCTGTTTTTT. Combining the CDR3 with reference TRBV5-1 and TRBJ2-2 gives the whole variable domain KAGVTQTPRYLIKTRGQQVTLSCSPISGHRSVSWYQQTPGQGLQFLFEYFSETQRNKGNFPGRFSGRQFSNSRSEMNVSTLELGDSALYLCASSWGGQGTGELFFGEGSRLTVL.

The DNA of the CDR3 is TGTGCCATACTAGCGGGGTCTAGCACAGATACGCAGTATTTT. Its translation is CAILAGSSTDTQYF. This rearrangement joins TRBV2 to TRBJ2-3; 10 positions agree with TRBD2. CDR3 length equals 14 residues. Germline V gene sequence: CDR1 SNHLY, CDR2 FYNNEI. After removal of 10 bases from V and 0 bases from J, the junction contained 4 bases not matched to a gene.

The gene calls are TRBV2 and TRBJ2-5; D is possibly TRBD2 (5 bases). This CDR3 contains 15 residues. V was clipped by 1 base and J by 6 bases, with 15 bases between them. Germline assignment: CDR1 SNHLY and CDR2 FYNNEI. The DNA for the CDR3 is TGTGCCAGCAGTGAAGGGGGAGTAGCGTTCAAGACCCAGTACTTC. It yields the protein CASSEGGVAFKTQYF. Combining the CDR3 with reference TRBV2 and TRBJ2-5 gives the whole variable domain EPEVTQTPSHQVTQMGQEVILRCVPISNHLYFYWYRQILGQKVEFLVSFYNNEISEKSEIFDDQFSVERPDGSNFTLKIRSTKLEDSAMYFCASSEGGVAFKTQYFGPGTRLLVL.

In its sample, this clone was seen a few times. The chain recombines TRBV7-2 with TRBJ2-1; D perhaps matches TRBD2 (5 bases). Germline values: CDR1 SGHTA, CDR2 FQGNSA. This CDR3 region has 15 residues. The V gene lost 6 bases and the J gene lost 0 bases, with 12 bases spanning the gap. In DNA, the CDR3 is TGTGCCAGCAGACGTAGCGTAAGCTCCTACAATGAGCAGTTCTTC. As protein: CASRRSVSSYNEQFF.

This chain links TRBV28 with TRBJ2-1; 8 nucleotides agree with TRBD1. V lost 8 bases, J lost 2 bases, and 8 bases stayed unmatched. CDR3 size: 15 residues. CDR1 and CDR2 (germline): MDHEN, SYDVKM. Here the CDR3 reads CASGDRGHTYNEQFF. The CDR3 nucleotides read TGTGCCAGCGGTGACAGGGGCCATACCTACAATGAGCAGTTCTTC. The entire variable domain, with the rest obtained from reference TRBV28 and TRBJ2-1, is as follows: DVKVTQSSRYLVKRTGEKVFLECVQDMDHENMFWYRQDPGLGLRLIYFSYDVKMKEKGDIPEGYSVSREKKERFSLILESASTNQTSMYLCASGDRGHTYNEQFFGPGTRLTVL.

V gene TRBV7-9 combines with J gene TRBJ2-7, with 11 bases fitting TRBD1. The V and J ends lost 3 bases and 0 bases, in that order; junction bases with no gene match: 1. CDR3 size: 15 residues. The germline gives CDR1 SEHNR, CDR2 FQNEAQ (reference sequence). The CDR3: CASSFGTGGSYEQYF. As DNA, the CDR3 is TGTGCCAGCAGCTTCGGGACAGGGGGCTCCTACGAGCAGTACTTC.

The rearrangement uses TRBV18 and TRBJ1-1; TRBD1 might be the D (5 bases). This CDR3 comprises 14 residues. Trimming stripped 2 bases from V and 4 bases from J, with 11 bases between. CDR1 is KGHSH and CDR2 is LQKENI in the germline V gene. This CDR3 is CASSPSGRGTEAFF. The DNA of the CDR3 is TGTGCCAGCTCACCAAGCGGGAGGGGCACTGAAGCTTTCTTT.

The chain is built from TRBV4-2 and TRBJ2-7; 10 nucleotides line up with TRBD1. The V gene end was trimmed by 5 bases and the J gene end by 3 bases; junction bases not matched to a gene: 7. The CDR3 has 15 residues. CDR1 is LGHNA, CDR2 YNFKEQ, per germline. The CDR3 spells CASSEGQGIVYEQYF. As DNA, the CDR3 is TGTGCCAGCAGCGAGGGACAGGGGATTGTCTACGAGCAGTACTTC.

The rearrangement uses TRBV10-1 and TRBJ2-5, with D possibly being TRBD1 (5 bases). V was cut by 2 bases and J by 4 bases, with 11 bases left in between. The CDR3 totals 14 residues. Germline CDR1 is WNHNN and CDR2 is SYGVQD (reference sequence). This CDR3 reads CASSEKQGRETQYF. CDR3 nucleotides: TGCGCCAGCAGTGAGAAGCAGGGCCGAGAGACCCAGTACTTC.

The V call is TRBV4-3, the J call TRBJ2-3; D may be TRBD2 (6 bases). Germline loops: CDR1 LGHNA, CDR2 YSLEER. This CDR3 has 17 residues. Trimming removed 0 bases at V and 4 bases at J, with 17 bases between. CDR3 loop: CASSQDSGLLGADTQYF. In DNA form, the CDR3 reads TGCGCCAGCAGCCAAGATTCGGGACTTCTCGGGGCAGATACGCAGTATTTT.

The rearrangement joins TRBV5-1 to TRBJ2-2; D is unresolved. Per the germline V gene, CDR1 is SGHRS and CDR2 is YFSETQ. The CDR3 totals 13 residues. Trimming removed 7 bases at V and 8 bases at J, with 15 bases between. CDR3 in DNA: TGCGCCAGCGGCATACAGAGCACTGGGGAGCTGTTTTTT. Translated: CASGIQSTGELFF.

This clone was counted a few times. The chain joins TRBV11-2 to TRBJ2-3, with D maybe TRBD1 (6 bases). CDR3 length equals 13 residues. V was cut by 5 bases and J by 7 bases, with 13 bases left in between. CDR1 and CDR2 from the germline V gene are SGHAT and FQNNGV. The CDR3 DNA sequence: TGTGCCAGCAGCCAACTCAGGGGAAATACGCAGTATTTT. The encoded protein is CASSQLRGNTQYF.

The CDR3 bases are TGTGCCAGCAGACTCTCAGGGGACTCCTACGAGCAGTACTTC. As protein: CASRLSGDSYEQYF. The chain uses TRBV6-6 and TRBJ2-7, with D perhaps matching TRBD1 (6 bases). Deletions cut 6 bases from V and 0 bases from J, with 12 bases between. CDR3 length: 14 residues. The germline V gene encodes CDR1 MNHNY and CDR2 SVGAGI (reference sequence).

V gene TRBV9 combines with J gene TRBJ1-1; no firm D call. Germline CDR1 SGDLS, CDR2 YYNGEE. Trimming stripped 3 bases from V and 4 bases from J, with 7 bases between. This CDR3 spans 12 amino acids. The CDR3 is CASSARGTEAFF. In DNA form, the CDR3 reads TGTGCCAGCAGCGCGAGAGGCACTGAAGCTTTCTTT.

The V and J genes are TRBV28 and TRBJ1-2; D unclear. The germline V and J ends were trimmed by 4 bases and 0 bases, with 9 bases remaining between them. The CDR3 is 14 amino acids. In germline, CDR1 is MDHEN, CDR2 SYDVKM. The CDR3 DNA sequence: TGTGCCAGCAGTTCGAGCGGCACTAACTATGGCTACACCTTC. This translates into CASSSSGTNYGYTF.

This sequence joins TRBV28 and TRBJ1-3; D is perhaps TRBD1 (5 bases). This CDR3 region has 15 residues. Per germline, CDR1 MDHEN and CDR2 SYDVKM. Trimming took 3 bases from V and 0 from J, leaving 9 bases between them. CDR3 residues: CASSFTGVSGNTIYF. CDR3 bases: TGTGCCAGCAGTTTCACAGGAGTCTCTGGAAACACCATATATTTT.

In nucleotides, the CDR3 is TGTGCCAGCACCAGACAGGGAGGAGGAGGCAATGAGCAGTTCTTC. Translating gives CASTRQGGGGNEQFF. This chain connects TRBV6-5 to TRBJ2-1; TRBD1 is a possible D gene (7 bases). Deletions cut 7 bases from V and 6 bases from J, with 19 bases between. This CDR3 is built from 15 residues. Germline CDR1 is MNHEY and CDR2 is SVGAGI.